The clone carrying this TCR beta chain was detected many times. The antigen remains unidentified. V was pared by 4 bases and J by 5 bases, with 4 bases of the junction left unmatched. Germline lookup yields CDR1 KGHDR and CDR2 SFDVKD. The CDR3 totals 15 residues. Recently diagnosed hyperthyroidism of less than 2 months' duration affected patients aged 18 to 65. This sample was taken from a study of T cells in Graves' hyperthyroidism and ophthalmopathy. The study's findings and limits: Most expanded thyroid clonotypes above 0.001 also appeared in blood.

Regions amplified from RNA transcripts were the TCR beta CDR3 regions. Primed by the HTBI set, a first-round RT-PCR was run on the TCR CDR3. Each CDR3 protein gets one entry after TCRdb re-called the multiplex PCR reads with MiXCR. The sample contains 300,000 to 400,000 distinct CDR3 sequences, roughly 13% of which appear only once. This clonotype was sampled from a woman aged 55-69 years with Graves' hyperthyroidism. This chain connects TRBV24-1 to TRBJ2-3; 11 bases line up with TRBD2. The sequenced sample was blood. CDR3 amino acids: CATSDATSGIDTQYF. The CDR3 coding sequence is TGTGCCACCAGTGACGCGACTAGCGGGATAGATACGCAGTATTTT.